This is a list of T cell receptor beta chains from one sample in a study of blood T cell repertoires in COVID-19. Data came from immunoSEQ multiplex PCR; TCRdb stores just in-frame clones and leaves some out. The sample comprises about 63,000 clones, approximately 88% of which are singletons, and 15% to 20% rests with the top ten. The sequenced material came from peripheral blood. The source is a woman older than 75 with acute or convalescent COVID-19. Both conserved end residues are part of each CDR3. The D gene is left open where the match is weak. The size entry is marked missing in some rows and otherwise reads once, few, many or a size class.

size	V	J	D	DNA	CDR3
once	TRBV14	TRBJ2-5	-	TGTGCCAGCAGCCAAGTTGCCGGGTATGGGACCCAGTACTTC	CASSQVAGYGTQYF
-	TRBV29-1	TRBJ1-3	TRBD1	TGCAGCGTTGCCCTGGACAGGGCTGGAAACACCATATATTTT	CSVALDRAGNTIYF
-	TRBV7-2	TRBJ2-7	-	TGTGCCAGCAGCTTAGAGGAGATAGACGAGCAGTACTTC	CASSLEEIDEQYF
-	TRBV6-5	TRBJ1-5	-	TGTGCCAGCAGACAGTCCGGATATAGCAATCAGCCCCAGCATTTT	CASRQSGYSNQPQHF
-	TRBV18	TRBJ1-2	-	TGTGCCAGCTCACAGGGGGATACTAACTATGGCTACACCTTC	CASSQGDTNYGYTF
-	TRBV13	TRBJ1-2	TRBD1	TGTGATAGTGAGGGGGCCCCGGCTAACTATGGCTACACCTTC	CDSEGAPANYGYTF
-	TRBV3-1/TRBV3-2	TRBJ1-1	-	TGTGCCAGCACCAAGACCCCAGGGACTGAAGCTTTCTTT	CASTKTPGTEAFF
-	TRBV7-9	TRBJ1-2	TRBD1	TGTGCCAGCAGCATCAGGGGGATGGATGGCTACACCTTC	CASSIRGMDGYTF
-	TRBV6-5	TRBJ1-1	-	TGTGCCAGCAGTTACTTATCGGGAGAGGGCACTGAAGCTTTCTTT	CASSYLSGEGTEAFF
-	TRBV10-3	TRBJ1-1	-	TGTGCCATCAGTGACTACGTGGGGAGGGGGAACACTGAAGCTTTCTTT	CAISDYVGRGNTEAFF
-	TRBV28	TRBJ2-7	-	TGTGCCAGCAGTACAACTTCACAGAGCTCCTACGAGCAGTACTTC	CASSTTSQSSYEQYF
-	TRBV28	TRBJ1-1	TRBD1	TGTGCCAGCAGTTACCCCTTACCGGACAGGGGGCGGAACACTGAAGCTTTCTTT	CASSYPLPDRGRNTEAFF
-	TRBV7-9	TRBJ2-7	TRBD2	TGTGCCAGCAGCCCTTATAGCGGGGGTCCCTACGAGCAGTACTTC	CASSPYSGGPYEQYF
few	TRBV5-1	TRBJ2-3	TRBD2	TGCGCCAGCAGCTTCGGGACTAGCGGGGGGCCTACAGATACGCAGTATTTT	CASSFGTSGGPTDTQYF
-	TRBV5-1	TRBJ1-1	-	TGCGCCAGCAGCTTGGCAAGCCAGAACACTGAAGCTTTCTTT	CASSLASQNTEAFF
-	TRBV7-2	TRBJ2-2	TRBD2	TGTGCCAGCAGCTCTAGCGGGAGCGTGGGCGGGGAGCTGTTTTTT	CASSSSGSVGGELFF
-	TRBV4-2	TRBJ1-5	-	TGTGCCAGCAGCCAAACGGGTTCGGACAATCAGCCCCAGCATTTT	CASSQTGSDNQPQHF
medium-sized	TRBV7-9	TRBJ2-7	TRBD1	TGTGCCAGCAGCCCGCCGGGACAGGGGAACTACGAGCAGTACTTC	CASSPPGQGNYEQYF